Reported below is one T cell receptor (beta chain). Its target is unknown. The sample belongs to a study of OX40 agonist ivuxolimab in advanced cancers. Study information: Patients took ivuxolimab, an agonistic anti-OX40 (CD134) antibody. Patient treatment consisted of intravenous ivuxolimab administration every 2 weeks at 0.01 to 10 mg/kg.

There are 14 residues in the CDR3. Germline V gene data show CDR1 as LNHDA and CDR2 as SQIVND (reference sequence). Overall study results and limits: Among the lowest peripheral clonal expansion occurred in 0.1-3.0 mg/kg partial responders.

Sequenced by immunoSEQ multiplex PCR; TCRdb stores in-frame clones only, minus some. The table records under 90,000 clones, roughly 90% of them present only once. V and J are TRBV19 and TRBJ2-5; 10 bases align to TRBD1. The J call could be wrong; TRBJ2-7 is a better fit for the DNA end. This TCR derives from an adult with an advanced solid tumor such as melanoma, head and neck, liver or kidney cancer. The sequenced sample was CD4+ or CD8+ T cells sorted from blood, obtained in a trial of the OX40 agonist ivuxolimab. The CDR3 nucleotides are TGTGCCAGTAGTATACAGGACAGGGGGTACGAGCAGTACTTC. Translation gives CASSIQDRGYEQYF.